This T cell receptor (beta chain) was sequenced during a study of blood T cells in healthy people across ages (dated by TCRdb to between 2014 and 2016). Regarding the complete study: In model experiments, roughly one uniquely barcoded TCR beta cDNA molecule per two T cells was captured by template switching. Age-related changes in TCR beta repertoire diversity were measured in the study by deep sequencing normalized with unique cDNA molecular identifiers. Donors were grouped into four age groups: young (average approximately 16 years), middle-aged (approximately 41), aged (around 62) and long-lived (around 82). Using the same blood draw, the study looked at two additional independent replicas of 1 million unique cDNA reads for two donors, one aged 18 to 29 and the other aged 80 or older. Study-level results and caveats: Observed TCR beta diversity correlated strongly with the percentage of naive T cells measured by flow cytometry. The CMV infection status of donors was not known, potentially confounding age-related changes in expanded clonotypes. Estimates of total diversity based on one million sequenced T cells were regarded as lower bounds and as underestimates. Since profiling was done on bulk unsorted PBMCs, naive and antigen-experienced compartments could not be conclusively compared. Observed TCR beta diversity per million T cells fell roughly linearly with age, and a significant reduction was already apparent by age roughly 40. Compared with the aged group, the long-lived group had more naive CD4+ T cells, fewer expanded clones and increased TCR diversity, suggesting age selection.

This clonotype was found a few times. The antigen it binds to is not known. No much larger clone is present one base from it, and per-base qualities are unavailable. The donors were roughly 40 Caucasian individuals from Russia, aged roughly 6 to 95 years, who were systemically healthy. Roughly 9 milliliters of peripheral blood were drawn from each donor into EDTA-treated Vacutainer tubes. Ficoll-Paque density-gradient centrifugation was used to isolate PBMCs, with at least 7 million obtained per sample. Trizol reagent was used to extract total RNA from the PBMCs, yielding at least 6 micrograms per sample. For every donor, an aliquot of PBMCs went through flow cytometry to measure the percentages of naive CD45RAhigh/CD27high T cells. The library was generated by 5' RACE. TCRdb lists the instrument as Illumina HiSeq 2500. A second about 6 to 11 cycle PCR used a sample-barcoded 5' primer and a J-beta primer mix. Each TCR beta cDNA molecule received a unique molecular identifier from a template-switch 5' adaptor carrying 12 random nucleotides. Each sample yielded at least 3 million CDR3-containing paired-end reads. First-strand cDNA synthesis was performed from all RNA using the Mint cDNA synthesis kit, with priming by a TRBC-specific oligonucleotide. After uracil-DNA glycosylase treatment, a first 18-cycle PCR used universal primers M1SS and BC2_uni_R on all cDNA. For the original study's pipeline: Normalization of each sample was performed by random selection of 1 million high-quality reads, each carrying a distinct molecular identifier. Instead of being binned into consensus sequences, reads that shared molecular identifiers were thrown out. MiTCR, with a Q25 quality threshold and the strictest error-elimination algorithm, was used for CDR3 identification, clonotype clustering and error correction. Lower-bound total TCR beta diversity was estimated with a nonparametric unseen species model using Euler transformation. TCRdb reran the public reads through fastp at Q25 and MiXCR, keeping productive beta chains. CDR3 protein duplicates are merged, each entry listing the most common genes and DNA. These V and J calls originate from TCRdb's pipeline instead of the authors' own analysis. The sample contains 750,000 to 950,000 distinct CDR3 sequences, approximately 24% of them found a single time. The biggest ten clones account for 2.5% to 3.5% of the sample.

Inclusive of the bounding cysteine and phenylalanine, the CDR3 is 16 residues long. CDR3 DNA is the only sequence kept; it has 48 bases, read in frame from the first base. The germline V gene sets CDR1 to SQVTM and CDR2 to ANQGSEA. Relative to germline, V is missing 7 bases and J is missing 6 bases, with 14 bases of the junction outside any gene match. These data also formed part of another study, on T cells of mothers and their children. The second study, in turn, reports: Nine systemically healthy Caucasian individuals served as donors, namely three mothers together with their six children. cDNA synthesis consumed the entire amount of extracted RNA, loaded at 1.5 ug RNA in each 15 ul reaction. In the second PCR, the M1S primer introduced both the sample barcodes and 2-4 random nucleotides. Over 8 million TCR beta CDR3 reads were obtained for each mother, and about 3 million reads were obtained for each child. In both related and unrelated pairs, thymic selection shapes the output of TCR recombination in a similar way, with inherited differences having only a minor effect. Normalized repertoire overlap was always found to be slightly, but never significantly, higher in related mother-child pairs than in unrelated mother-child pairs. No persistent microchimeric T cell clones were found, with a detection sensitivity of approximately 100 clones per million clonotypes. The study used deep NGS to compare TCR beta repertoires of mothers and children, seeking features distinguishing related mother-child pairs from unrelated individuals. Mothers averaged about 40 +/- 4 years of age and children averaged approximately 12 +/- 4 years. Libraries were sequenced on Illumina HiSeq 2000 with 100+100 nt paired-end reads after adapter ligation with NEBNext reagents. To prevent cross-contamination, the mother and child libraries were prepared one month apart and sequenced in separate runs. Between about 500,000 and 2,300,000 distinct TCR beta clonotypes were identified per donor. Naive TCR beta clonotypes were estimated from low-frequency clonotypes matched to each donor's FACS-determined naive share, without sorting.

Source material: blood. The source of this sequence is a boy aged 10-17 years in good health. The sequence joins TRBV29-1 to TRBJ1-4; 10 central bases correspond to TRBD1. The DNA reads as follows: TGCAGCGCCCCGGGACAGGGGTCTCTACTGTATGAAAAACTGTTTTTT. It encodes CSAPGQGSLLYEKLFF.